The source of this T cell receptor beta chain is a study of blood T cell repertoires in COVID-19. Study information: The analysed material was cDNA or gDNA that came from T cells, B-cell-depleted T cells, or PBMCs.

Clinical history reported by participants formed the basis on which cohorts were assigned. CDR3 length: 15 residues. After removal of 3 bases from V and 5 bases from J, the junction contained 6 bases not matched to a gene. Germline CDR1 MDHEN, CDR2 SYDVKM. Under the authors' procedure: Estimation of nucleated cell counts was performed using reference gene primer amplification. The table came from immunoSEQ multiplex PCR; TCRdb's copy has only in-frame clones and leaves some out. The DNA was the basis for D and trimming; V, J and clone size are from that table. The top ten clones hold approximately 10% of a sample with a few hundred thousand clones, about nine tenths of them seen once.

The TCR sequence derives from a man between 18 and 29 years old with acute COVID-19. The J gene is TRBJ1-1, the V gene TRBV28; 10 nucleotides agree with TRBD1. Sequencing was performed on PBMCs or T cells enriched from blood (not recorded which). Here the CDR3 DNA reads TGTGCCAGCAGTTTGTGGACAGGGGGTGGGACTGAAGCTTTCTTT. It is translated as CASSLWTGGGTEAFF.